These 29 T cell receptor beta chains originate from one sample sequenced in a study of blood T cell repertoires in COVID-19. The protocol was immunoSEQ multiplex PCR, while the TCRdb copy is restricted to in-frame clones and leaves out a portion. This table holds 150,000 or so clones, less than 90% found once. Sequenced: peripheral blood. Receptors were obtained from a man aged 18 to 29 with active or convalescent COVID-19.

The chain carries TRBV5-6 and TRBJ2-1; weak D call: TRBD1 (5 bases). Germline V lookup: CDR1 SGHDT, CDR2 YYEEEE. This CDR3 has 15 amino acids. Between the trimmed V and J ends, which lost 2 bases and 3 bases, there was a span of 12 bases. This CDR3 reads CASSLGHNLYNEQFF. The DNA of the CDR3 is TGTGCCAGCAGCTTAGGACATAACCTCTACAATGAGCAGTTCTTC.

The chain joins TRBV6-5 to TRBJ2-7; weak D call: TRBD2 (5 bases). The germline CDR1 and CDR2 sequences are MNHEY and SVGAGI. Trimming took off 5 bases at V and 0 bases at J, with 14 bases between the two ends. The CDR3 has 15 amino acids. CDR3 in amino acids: CASSQRTGSSYEQYF. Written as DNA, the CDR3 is TGTGCCAGCAGTCAAAGGACGGGGAGCTCCTACGAGCAGTACTTC.

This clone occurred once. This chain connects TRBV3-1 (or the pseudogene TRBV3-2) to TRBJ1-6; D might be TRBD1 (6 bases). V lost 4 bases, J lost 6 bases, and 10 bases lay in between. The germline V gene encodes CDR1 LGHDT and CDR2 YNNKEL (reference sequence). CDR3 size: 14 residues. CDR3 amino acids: CASSPRTANSPLHF. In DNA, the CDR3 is TGTGCCAGCAGCCCAAGGACAGCTAATTCACCCCTCCACTTT.

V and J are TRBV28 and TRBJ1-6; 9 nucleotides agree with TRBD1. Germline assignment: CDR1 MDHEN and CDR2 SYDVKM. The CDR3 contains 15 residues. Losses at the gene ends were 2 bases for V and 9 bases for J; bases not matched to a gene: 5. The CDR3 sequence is CASSLGTGNSSPLHF. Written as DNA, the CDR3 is TGTGCCAGCAGTTTAGGGACAGGGAACAGTTCACCCCTCCACTTT.

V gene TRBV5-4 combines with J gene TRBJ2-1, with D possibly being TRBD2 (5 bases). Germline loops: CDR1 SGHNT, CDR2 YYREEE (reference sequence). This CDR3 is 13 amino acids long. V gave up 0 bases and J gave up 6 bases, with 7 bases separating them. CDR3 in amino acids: CASSLVARNEQFF. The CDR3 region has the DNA TGTGCCAGCAGCTTGGTAGCGCGCAATGAGCAGTTCTTC. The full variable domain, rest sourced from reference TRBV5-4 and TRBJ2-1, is ETGVTQSPTHLIKTRGQQVTLRCSSQSGHNTVSWYQQALGQGPQFIFQYYREEENGRGNFPPRFSGLQFPNYSSELNVNALELDDSALYLCASSLVARNEQFFGPGTRLTVL.

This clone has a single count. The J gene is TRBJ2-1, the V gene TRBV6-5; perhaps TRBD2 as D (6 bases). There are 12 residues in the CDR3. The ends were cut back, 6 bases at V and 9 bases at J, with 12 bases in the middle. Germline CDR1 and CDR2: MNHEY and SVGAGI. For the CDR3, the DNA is TGTGCCAGCAGCCGCCAGGGAGGTGAGCAGTTCTTC. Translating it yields CASSRQGGEQFF.

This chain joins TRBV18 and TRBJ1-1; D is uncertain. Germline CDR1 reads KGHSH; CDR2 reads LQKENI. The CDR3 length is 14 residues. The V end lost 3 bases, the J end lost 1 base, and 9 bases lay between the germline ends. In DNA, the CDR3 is TGTGCCAGCTCACCGTCTCTAGCGAACACTGAAGCTTTCTTT. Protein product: CASSPSLANTEAFF. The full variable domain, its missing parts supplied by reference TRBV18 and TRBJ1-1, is NAGVMQNPRHLVRRRGQEARLRCSPMKGHSHVYWYRQLPEEGLKFMVYLQKENIIDESGMPKERFSAEFPKEGPSILRIQQVVRGDSAAYFCASSPSLANTEAFFGQGTRLTVV.

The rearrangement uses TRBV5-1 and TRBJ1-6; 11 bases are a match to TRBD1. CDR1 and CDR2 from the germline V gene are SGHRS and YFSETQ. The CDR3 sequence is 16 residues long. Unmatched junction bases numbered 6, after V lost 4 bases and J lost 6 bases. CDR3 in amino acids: CASSPRDRGFNSPLHF. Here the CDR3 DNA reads TGCGCCAGCAGCCCCCGGGACAGGGGGTTTAATTCACCCCTCCACTTT.

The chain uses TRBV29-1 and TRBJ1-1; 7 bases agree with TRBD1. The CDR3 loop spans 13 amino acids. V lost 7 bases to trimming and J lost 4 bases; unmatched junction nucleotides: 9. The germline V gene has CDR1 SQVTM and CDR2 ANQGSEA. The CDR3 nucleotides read TGCAGCGGAGGACAGGTCTGGTCCACTGAAGCTTTCTTT. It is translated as CSGGQVWSTEAFF.

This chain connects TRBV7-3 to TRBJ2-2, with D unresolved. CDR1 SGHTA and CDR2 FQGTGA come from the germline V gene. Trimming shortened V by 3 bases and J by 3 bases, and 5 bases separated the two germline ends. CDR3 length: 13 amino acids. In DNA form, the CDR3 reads TGTGCCAGCAGCTTGACTTACACCGGGGAGCTGTTTTTT. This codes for CASSLTYTGELFF. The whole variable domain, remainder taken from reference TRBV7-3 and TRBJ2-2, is GAGVSQTPSNKVTEKGKYVELRCDPISGHTALYWYRQSLGQGPEFLIYFQGTGAADDSGLPNDRFFAVRPEGSVSTLKIQRTERGDSAVYLCASSLTYTGELFFGEGSRLTVL.

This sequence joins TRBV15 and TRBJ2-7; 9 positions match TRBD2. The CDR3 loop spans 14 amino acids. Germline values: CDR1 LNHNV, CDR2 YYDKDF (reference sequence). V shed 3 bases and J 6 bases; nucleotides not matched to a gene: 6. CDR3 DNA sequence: TGTGCCACCAGCAGTGGGCTAGCGGGACGCGAGCAGTACTTC. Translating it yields CATSSGLAGREQYF.

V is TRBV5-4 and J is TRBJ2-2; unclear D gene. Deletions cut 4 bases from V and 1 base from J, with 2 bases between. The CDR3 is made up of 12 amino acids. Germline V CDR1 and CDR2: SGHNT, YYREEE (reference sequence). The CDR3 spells CASSQNTGELFF. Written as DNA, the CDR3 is TGTGCCAGCAGCCAGAACACCGGGGAGCTGTTTTTT.

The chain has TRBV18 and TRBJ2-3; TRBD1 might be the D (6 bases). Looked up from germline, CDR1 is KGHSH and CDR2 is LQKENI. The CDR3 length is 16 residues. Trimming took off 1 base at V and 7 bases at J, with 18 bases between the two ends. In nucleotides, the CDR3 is TGTGCCAGCTCACCACGTTCAGGGGACCATGGGAATACGCAGTATTTT. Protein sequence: CASSPRSGDHGNTQYF. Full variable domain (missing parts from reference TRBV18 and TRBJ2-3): NAGVMQNPRHLVRRRGQEARLRCSPMKGHSHVYWYRQLPEEGLKFMVYLQKENIIDESGMPKERFSAEFPKEGPSILRIQQVVRGDSAAYFCASSPRSGDHGNTQYFGPGTRLTVL.

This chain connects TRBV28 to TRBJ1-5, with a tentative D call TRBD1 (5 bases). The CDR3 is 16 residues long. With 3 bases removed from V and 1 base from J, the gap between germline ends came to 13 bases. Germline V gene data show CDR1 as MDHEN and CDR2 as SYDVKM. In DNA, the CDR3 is TGTGCCAGCAGTTTTTCGGGGAGGGGAAGCAATCAGCCCCAGCATTTT. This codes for CASSFSGRGSNQPQHF.

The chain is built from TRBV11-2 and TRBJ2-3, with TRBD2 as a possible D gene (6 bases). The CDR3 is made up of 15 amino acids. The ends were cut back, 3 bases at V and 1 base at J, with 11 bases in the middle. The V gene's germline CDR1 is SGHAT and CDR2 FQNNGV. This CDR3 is CASSLLSGRTDTQYF. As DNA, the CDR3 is TGTGCCAGCAGCTTGCTTAGCGGTCGCACAGATACGCAGTATTTT.

CDR3 amino acids: CASSLVLIAGVYNEQFF. As DNA, the CDR3 is TGTGCCAGCAGCTTAGTTCTAATAGCGGGGGTGTACAATGAGCAGTTCTTC. V gene TRBV11-2 combines with J gene TRBJ2-1; 9 nucleotides align to TRBD2. The CDR3 contains 17 residues. V lost 1 base to trimming and J lost 4 bases; unmatched junction nucleotides: 8. CDR1 SGHAT and CDR2 FQNNGV come from the germline V gene.

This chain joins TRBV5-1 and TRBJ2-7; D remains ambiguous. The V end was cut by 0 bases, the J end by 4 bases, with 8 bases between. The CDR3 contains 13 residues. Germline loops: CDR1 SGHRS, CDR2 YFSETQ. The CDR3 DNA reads TGCGCCAGCAGCTTGGCCCCGGGTTACGAGCAGTACTTC. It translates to CASSLAPGYEQYF. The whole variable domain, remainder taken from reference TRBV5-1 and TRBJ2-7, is KAGVTQTPRYLIKTRGQQVTLSCSPISGHRSVSWYQQTPGQGLQFLFEYFSETQRNKGNFPGRFSGRQFSNSRSEMNVSTLELGDSALYLCASSLAPGYEQYFGPGTRLTVT.

The CDR3 sequence: CASSPAGYSNQPQHF. CDR3 in DNA: TGCGCCAGCAGCCCGGCGGGTTATAGCAATCAGCCCCAGCATTTT. V usage is TRBV5-1 and J usage is TRBJ1-5; D gene unclear. V lost 4 bases and J 0 bases, leaving 11 bases between the germline ends. CDR3 length equals 15 residues. Germline V gene data show CDR1 as SGHRS and CDR2 as YFSETQ.

CDR3 DNA sequence: TGTGCCAGCGATGGTGCGGGGGTGGCAGATACGCAGTATTTT. It codes for CASDGAGVADTQYF. J is TRBJ2-3 and V is TRBV6-5; 7 nucleotides match TRBD2. This CDR3 comprises 14 residues. Per germline, CDR1 MNHEY and CDR2 SVGAGI. With 8 bases clipped from V and 4 bases from J, the junction kept 9 bases outside the gene matches.

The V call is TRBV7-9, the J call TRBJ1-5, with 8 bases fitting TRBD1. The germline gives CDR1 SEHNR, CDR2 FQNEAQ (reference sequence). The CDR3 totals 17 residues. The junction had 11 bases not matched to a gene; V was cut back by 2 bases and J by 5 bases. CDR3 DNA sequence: TGTGCCAGCAGCTTATCCCAACAGGGGGAGACCCATCAGCCCCAGCATTTT. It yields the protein CASSLSQQGETHQPQHF.

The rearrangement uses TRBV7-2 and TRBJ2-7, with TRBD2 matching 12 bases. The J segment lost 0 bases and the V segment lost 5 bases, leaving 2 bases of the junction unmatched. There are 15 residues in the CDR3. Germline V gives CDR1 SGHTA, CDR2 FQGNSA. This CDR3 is CASSTTSGSSYEQYF. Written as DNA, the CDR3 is TGTGCCAGCAGCACGACTAGCGGGAGCTCCTACGAGCAGTACTTC. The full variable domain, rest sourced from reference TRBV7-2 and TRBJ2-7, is GAGVSQSPSNKVTEKGKDVELRCDPISGHTALYWYRQSLGQGLEFLIYFQGNSAPDKSGLPSDRFSAERTGGSVSTLTIQRTQQEDSAVYLCASSTTSGSSYEQYFGPGTRLTVT.

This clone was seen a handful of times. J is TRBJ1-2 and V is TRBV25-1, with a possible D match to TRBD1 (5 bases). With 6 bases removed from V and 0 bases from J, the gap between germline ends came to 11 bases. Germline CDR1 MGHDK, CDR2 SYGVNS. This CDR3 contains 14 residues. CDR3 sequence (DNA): TGTGCCAGCAGCGCGGGGGGTCCTAACTATGGCTACACCTTC. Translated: CASSAGGPNYGYTF.

The CDR3 sequence: CASRDGTSGGARTDTQYF. Written as DNA, the CDR3 is TGTGCCAGCAGGGACGGGACTAGCGGGGGGGCTCGCACAGATACGCAGTATTTT. V gene TRBV2 combines with J gene TRBJ2-3, with 16 bases matching TRBD2. CDR1 SNHLY and CDR2 FYNNEI come from the germline V gene. The length of the CDR3 is 18 residues. The junction had 7 bases not matched to a gene; V was cut back by 6 bases and J by 1 base.

The CDR3 nucleotides are TGTGCCAGTAGTGACAGGGGGTTAGGGGAGCAGTACTTC. It yields the protein CASSDRGLGEQYF. This rearrangement joins TRBV19 to TRBJ2-7, with 9 positions matching TRBD1. The CDR3 sequence is 13 residues long. With 5 bases clipped from V and 7 bases from J, the junction kept 6 bases outside the gene matches. The germline V gene has CDR1 LNHDA and CDR2 SQIVND (reference sequence).

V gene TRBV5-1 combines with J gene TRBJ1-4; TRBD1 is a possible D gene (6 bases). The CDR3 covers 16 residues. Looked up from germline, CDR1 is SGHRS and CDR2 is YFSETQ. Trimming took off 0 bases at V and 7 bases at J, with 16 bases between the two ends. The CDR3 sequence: CASSLDLIGTTEKLFF. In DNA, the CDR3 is TGCGCCAGCAGCTTGGATCTTATTGGGACAACTGAAAAACTGTTTTTT. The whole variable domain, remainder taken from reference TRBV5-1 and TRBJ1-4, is KAGVTQTPRYLIKTRGQQVTLSCSPISGHRSVSWYQQTPGQGLQFLFEYFSETQRNKGNFPGRFSGRQFSNSRSEMNVSTLELGDSALYLCASSLDLIGTTEKLFFGSGTQLSVL.

DNA for the CDR3: TGTGCCAGCAGCCCAAACAGGGGAGGTCAGCCCCAGCATTTT. It encodes CASSPNRGGQPQHF. The J gene is TRBJ1-5, the V gene TRBV11-1, with 7 nucleotides matching TRBD1. This CDR3 is 14 amino acids long. Trimming took 5 bases from V and 6 from J; bases not matched to a gene: 7. Germline loops: CDR1 SGHAT, CDR2 FQDESV (reference sequence).

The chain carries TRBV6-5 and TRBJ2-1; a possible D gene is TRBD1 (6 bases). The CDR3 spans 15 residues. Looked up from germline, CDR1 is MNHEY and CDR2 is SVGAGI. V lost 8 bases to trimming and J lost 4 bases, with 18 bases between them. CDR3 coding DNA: TGTGCCAGCCCTGCCACAGGGTTTCGGTACAATGAGCAGTTCTTC. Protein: CASPATGFRYNEQFF.

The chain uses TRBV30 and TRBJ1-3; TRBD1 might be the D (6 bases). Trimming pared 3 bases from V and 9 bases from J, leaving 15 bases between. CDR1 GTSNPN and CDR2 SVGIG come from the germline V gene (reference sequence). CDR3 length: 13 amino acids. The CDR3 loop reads CAWSGQTIGTIYF. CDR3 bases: TGTGCCTGGAGCGGACAGACGATTGGCACCATATATTTT.

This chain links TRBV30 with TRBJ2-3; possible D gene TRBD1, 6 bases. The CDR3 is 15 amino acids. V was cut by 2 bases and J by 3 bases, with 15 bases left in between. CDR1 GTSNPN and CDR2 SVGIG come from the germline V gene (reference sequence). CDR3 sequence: CAWSLTGLSTDTQYF. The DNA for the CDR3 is TGTGCCTGGAGTTTAACAGGGCTCAGTACAGATACGCAGTATTTT.